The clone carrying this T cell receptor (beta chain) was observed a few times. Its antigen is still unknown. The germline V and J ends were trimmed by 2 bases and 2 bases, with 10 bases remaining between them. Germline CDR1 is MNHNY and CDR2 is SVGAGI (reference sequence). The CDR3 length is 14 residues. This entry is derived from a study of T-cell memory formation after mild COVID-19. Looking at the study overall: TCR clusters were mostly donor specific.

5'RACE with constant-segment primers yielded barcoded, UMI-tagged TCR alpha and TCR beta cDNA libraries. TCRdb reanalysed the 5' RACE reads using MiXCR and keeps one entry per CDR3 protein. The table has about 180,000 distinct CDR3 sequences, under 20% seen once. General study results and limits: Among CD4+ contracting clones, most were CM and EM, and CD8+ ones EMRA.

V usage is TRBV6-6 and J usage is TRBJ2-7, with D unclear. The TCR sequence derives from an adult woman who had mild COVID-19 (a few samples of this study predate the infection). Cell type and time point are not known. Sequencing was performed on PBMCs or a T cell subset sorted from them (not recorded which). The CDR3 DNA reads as TGTGCCAGCAGTTACGGTAAAGGGACCTACGAGCAGTACTTC. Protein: CASSYGKGTYEQYF.